This T cell receptor (beta chain) originates from a study of OX40 agonist ivuxolimab in advanced cancers. Study details: Dose-escalation patients' cancers were hepatocellular carcinoma, melanoma, renal cell or head and neck cancer. Study-wide points: Low clonal expansion, among the lowest seen, marked partial responders at 0.1-3.0 mg/kg.

A word on this clone: Its specificity is not known.

The CDR3 covers 16 residues. The ends were cut back, 1 base at V and 10 bases at J, with 20 bases in the middle. The germline V gene has CDR1 ENHRY and CDR2 SYGVKD. Here immunoSEQ multiplex PCR was the method, and the copy in TCRdb shows in-frame clones only, minus some. Altogether 82,000 or so clones are present, 90% to 95% being singletons, with the ten largest covering 0.95% to 1.2%. The chain couples TRBV10-3 to TRBJ2-1; no definite D call. The sample here was CD4+ or CD8+ T cells sorted from blood, taken in a trial of the OX40 agonist ivuxolimab. This sequence was found in an adult with an advanced solid tumor such as melanoma, head and neck, liver or kidney cancer. CDR3 nucleotides: TGTGCCATCAGTGAGTTGAAGGATCTTCGCCTTGCCGAGCAGTTCTTC. Translating it yields CAISELKDLRLAEQFF.